These T cell receptor beta chains were read from a single sample in a study of identifying expanded T cells in peripheral blood. The protocol was immunoSEQ multiplex PCR, while the TCRdb copy is restricted to in-frame clones and leaves out a portion. In the table there are around 60,000 clones, around four fifths of which are singletons. The specimen sequenced was blood. The origin of the receptors is a person between 18 and 75 years old in good health. Both conserved end residues are part of each CDR3. A D gene is named only where the DNA matches it firmly. Size values are once, few and many counts, or a class for expanded clones, and some rows have none.

>TRBV2|TRBJ2-1|once|.
CASSWTESSYNEQFF
TGTGCCAGCAGTTGGACAGAGAGCTCCTACAATGAGCAGTTCTTC
>TRBV28|TRBJ1-2|.|.
CASSFRTAYGYTF
TGTGCCAGCAGTTTCCGGACTGCCTATGGCTACACCTTC
>TRBV18|TRBJ1-1|.|.
CASSQRNNRNTEAFF
TGTGCCAGCTCACAAAGGAACAATAGGAACACTGAAGCTTTCTTT
>TRBV15|TRBJ2-1|.|.
CATSREKGGGPAEQFF
TGTGCCACCAGCAGAGAAAAAGGGGGGGGGCCCGCTGAGCAGTTCTTC
>TRBV18|TRBJ2-7|.|TRBD2
CASSPVTSASSYEQYF
TGTGCCAGCTCACCGGTGACTAGCGCCAGCTCCTACGAGCAGTACTTC
>TRBV4-3|TRBJ1-1|.|.
CASSQGGSTEAFF
TGCGCCAGCAGCCAAGGCGGGAGTACTGAAGCTTTCTTT
>TRBV2|TRBJ2-1|.|.
CASSAFRAGEQFF
TGTGCCAGCAGTGCATTCAGGGCGGGTGAGCAGTTCTTC
>TRBV7-9|TRBJ1-5|.|TRBD1
CASSIGPEQGAGQPQHF
TGTGCCAGCAGCATAGGTCCGGAACAGGGGGCTGGTCAGCCCCAGCATTTT
>TRBV9|TRBJ2-2|once|.
CASRAQLTGELFF
TGTGCCAGCAGGGCACAACTCACCGGGGAGCTGTTTTTT
>TRBV6-5|TRBJ1-2|.|TRBD1
CASSFFGTGYGYTF
TGTGCCAGCAGTTTTTTCGGGACAGGGTATGGCTACACCTTC
>TRBV4-1|TRBJ1-4|.|TRBD1
CASSQDRGRATNEKLFF
TGCGCCAGCAGCCAAGACAGGGGGAGGGCAACTAATGAAAAACTGTTTTTT
>TRBV9|TRBJ1-1|.|.
CASSASGLNTEAFF
TGTGCCAGCAGCGCATCAGGGTTAAACACTGAAGCTTTCTTT
>TRBV2|TRBJ1-2|.|TRBD1
CASSLRQGAAANYGYTF
TGTGCCAGCAGTCTCCGACAGGGGGCAGCCGCTAACTATGGCTACACCTTC
>TRBV4-2|TRBJ1-4|.|.
CASSPSNEKLFF
TGTGCCAGCAGCCCCAGTAACGAAAAACTGTTTTTT
>TRBV5-1|TRBJ2-3|.|TRBD2
CATQHVASGTVSTDTQYF
TGCGCCACCCAACACGTGGCTAGCGGGACAGTCAGCACAGATACGCAGTATTTT
>TRBV6-1|TRBJ1-3|once|TRBD1
CASSPRRGQGNTIYF
TGTGCCAGCAGTCCCCGGAGGGGGCAAGGAAACACCATATATTTT
>TRBV9|TRBJ1-2|.|.
CASWGSAYGYTF
TGTGCCAGCTGGGGGTCTGCCTATGGCTACACCTTC
>TRBV7-8|TRBJ1-1|.|TRBD1
CASSHGTENTEAFF
TGTGCCAGCAGCCACGGGACAGAGAACACTGAAGCTTTCTTT
>TRBV5-6|TRBJ2-2|.|.
CASSWATRTGELFF
TGTGCCAGCAGCTGGGCGACAAGGACCGGGGAGCTGTTTTTT
>TRBV10-2|TRBJ1-1|.|.
CASREQLNTEAFF
TGCGCCAGCAGAGAGCAGTTGAACACTGAAGCTTTCTTT
>TRBV7-9|TRBJ2-3|.|.
CASSLTGGSTDTQYF
TGTGCCAGCAGCTTAACCGGGGGTAGCACAGATACGCAGTATTTT
>TRBV7-2|TRBJ1-1|.|TRBD1
CASSKQQGAVAEAFF
TGTGCCAGCAGCAAGCAACAGGGGGCGGTCGCTGAAGCTTTCTTT
>TRBV5-4|TRBJ2-3|once|TRBD2
CASSLRLAGRSTADTQYF
TGTGCCAGCAGCTTGCGACTAGCGGGAAGATCGACGGCAGATACGCAGTATTTT
>TRBV4-2|TRBJ2-4|once|.
CASSSEAGLAANIQYF
TGTGCCAGCAGCTCTGAAGCAGGATTGGCCGCAAACATTCAGTACTTC
>TRBV5-1|TRBJ1-1|once|.
CASSGQLNTEAFF
TGCGCCAGCAGTGGACAGTTGAACACTGAAGCTTTCTTT
>TRBV19|TRBJ1-4|.|TRBD1
CASNKQGAGKLFF
TGTGCCAGTAATAAGCAGGGGGCAGGAAAACTGTTTTTT
>TRBV2|TRBJ2-5|.|.
CASILQGRETQYF
TGTGCCAGCATCCTTCAGGGCCGGGAGACCCAGTACTTC
>TRBV5-4|TRBJ2-3|once|.
CASSLRDTDTQYF
TGTGCCAGCAGCTTGAGAGACACAGATACGCAGTATTTT
>TRBV4-3|TRBJ2-1|few|.
CASSQDRASADNEQFF
TGCGCCAGCAGCCAAGATCGGGCTAGCGCCGATAATGAGCAGTTCTTC
>TRBV6-5|TRBJ2-6|many|.
CASSRSGANVLTF
TGTGCCAGCAGCAGATCTGGGGCCAACGTCCTGACTTTC
>TRBV4-1|TRBJ1-5|.|.
CASSQGPSWGPQHF
TGCGCCAGCAGCCAAGGACCCTCGTGGGGGCCCCAGCATTTT